The 6 T cell receptor beta chains in this list originate from one sample, sequenced in a study of blood T cell repertoires in COVID-19. The repertoire was sequenced with immunoSEQ multiplex PCR; TCRdb's copy has only in-frame clones and lacks some. The data hold around 290,000 clones, with around 90% observed a single time. The sample consisted of PBMCs or T cells enriched from blood (not recorded which). The receptor source for this set is a woman aged 55-69 years in a cohort exposed to, infected with or recovered from COVID-19 (not recorded which).

Here the CDR3 reads CASSSGTGRREQYF. Here the CDR3 DNA reads TGTGCCAGCAGTTCCGGGACAGGGAGGCGCGAGCAGTACTTC. The rearrangement links TRBV28 to TRBJ2-7; 9 bases align to TRBD1. Looked up from germline, CDR1 is MDHEN and CDR2 is SYDVKM. This CDR3 is 14 amino acids long. Trimming removed 4 bases from V and 6 bases from J; junction bases left unmatched: 7. Drawing the rest from reference TRBV28 and TRBJ2-7, the complete variable domain is DVKVTQSSRYLVKRTGEKVFLECVQDMDHENMFWYRQDPGLGLRLIYFSYDVKMKEKGDIPEGYSVSREKKERFSLILESASTNQTSMYLCASSSGTGRREQYFGPGTRLTVT.

The chain is built from TRBV15 and TRBJ1-2, with 8 bases matching TRBD1. The ends lost 4 bases at V and 1 base at J; junction bases unmatched: 17. The germline V gene has CDR1 LNHNV and CDR2 YYDKDF (reference sequence). The CDR3 is made up of 19 amino acids. CDR3 amino acids: CATSKSPGGRTSSNYGYTF. The CDR3 DNA sequence: TGTGCCACCAGCAAAAGTCCAGGGGGCCGGACATCCAGTAACTATGGCTACACCTTC.

This clone came up once. The chain uses TRBV5-1 and TRBJ2-1; 7 nucleotides agree with TRBD1. V lost 0 bases to trimming and J lost 7 bases; unmatched junction nucleotides: 7. The germline gives CDR1 SGHRS, CDR2 YFSETQ. The CDR3 sequence is 15 residues long. The CDR3 sequence: CASSLESRGPNEQFF. The CDR3 bases are TGCGCCAGCAGCTTGGAGTCAAGGGGGCCGAATGAGCAGTTCTTC.

The CDR3: CASSSLGDTGTSGYEQYF. CDR3 sequence (DNA): TGTGCCAGCAGTTCCCTTGGGGACACCGGGACTAGCGGATACGAGCAGTACTTC. The genes are TRBV28 and TRBJ2-7, with 11 bases aligning to TRBD2. This CDR3 comprises 18 residues. The germline V gene has CDR1 MDHEN and CDR2 SYDVKM. V was clipped by 4 bases and J by 4 bases; unmatched bases: 15.

The CDR3 here is CASSPGSGYYNEQFF. The CDR3, as DNA: TGTGCCAGCAGCCCAGGGAGCGGGTATTACAATGAGCAGTTCTTC. The chain combines TRBV28 with TRBJ2-1, with D perhaps TRBD2 (6 bases). CDR3 size: 15 residues. CDR1 MDHEN and CDR2 SYDVKM come from the germline V gene. V lost 6 bases and J 4 bases, leaving 16 bases between the germline ends. The whole variable domain, filled in from reference TRBV28 and TRBJ2-1, reads DVKVTQSSRYLVKRTGEKVFLECVQDMDHENMFWYRQDPGLGLRLIYFSYDVKMKEKGDIPEGYSVSREKKERFSLILESASTNQTSMYLCASSPGSGYYNEQFFGPGTRLTVL.

This chain links TRBV2 with TRBJ2-5; 8 positions match TRBD1. Unmatched junction bases numbered 11, after V lost 3 bases and J lost 2 bases. The germline gives CDR1 SNHLY, CDR2 FYNNEI. The CDR3 is 17 amino acids. Written as DNA, the CDR3 is TGTGCCAGCAGTGAGATTAGAGGGACAGGAGCACAAGAGACCCAGTACTTC. This translates into CASSEIRGTGAQETQYF.